Listed here are 18 T cell receptor beta chains from one sample, sequenced in a study of molecular identifiers for immune sequencing clone quantification. Each CDR3 protein gets one entry after TCRdb re-called the PCR reads with MiXCR. The sample shows about 640,000 distinct CDR3 sequences, about 20% of them seen only once. The sample was naive CD8+ T cells from blood, with Jurkat cell RNA spiked in. Subset in this sample: FACS-sorted CD8+CD4-CCR7+CD45RA+ naive T cells. The receptors come from a human donor in good health. Some libraries in this study had Jurkat cell RNA spiked in.

The V gene is TRBV3-1, the J gene TRBJ1-2; 9 bases line up with TRBD1. With V trimmed by 6 bases and J by 8 bases, 4 bases remained unmatched. The CDR3 extends over 12 amino acids. Germline-derived CDR1 and CDR2 are LGHDT and YNNKEL (reference sequence). The chain's CDR3 is CASRGQGYGYTF. The CDR3, as DNA: TGTGCCAGCAGGGGACAGGGTTACGGCTACACCTTC.

The J gene is TRBJ2-5, the V gene TRBV2; 13 bases are shared with TRBD2. The germline CDR1 and CDR2 sequences are SNHLY and FYNNEI. This CDR3 is 15 amino acids long. Trimming at V came to 7 bases and at J to 4 bases, leaving 6 bases not matched to a gene. The CDR3 region has the DNA TGTGCCAGCATAGGACTAGCGGGAGAGGGAGAGACCCAGTACTTC. This codes for CASIGLAGEGETQYF.

This clonotype showed up many times. J is TRBJ2-2 and V is TRBV4-1, with TRBD2 identical over 8 bases. There are 17 residues in the CDR3. Germline CDR1 reads MGHRA; CDR2 reads YSYEKL. V trimming: 0 bases; J trimming: 0 bases; junction bases outside the gene matches: 3. This CDR3 reads CASSQDQLAANTGELFF. CDR3 bases: TGCGCCAGCAGCCAAGATCAACTAGCGGCGAACACCGGGGAGCTGTTTTTT.

This clonotype was found many times. The chain has TRBV4-3 and TRBJ2-3, with 8 nucleotides matching TRBD1. This CDR3 is 15 amino acids long. Germline V gene data show CDR1 as LGHNA and CDR2 as YSLEER. V trimming: 0 bases; J trimming: 4 bases; junction bases outside the gene matches: 3. The CDR3 nucleotides read TGCGCCAGCAGCCAAGACAGGGGGCGGTCAGATACGCAGTATTTT. This sequence encodes CASSQDRGRSDTQYF.

This clonotype appeared many times. V gene TRBV29-1 combines with J gene TRBJ1-1; maybe TRBD1 (5 bases). This CDR3 is 13 amino acids long. Trimming removed 8 bases from V and 0 bases from J, with 13 bases in between. The germline V gene has CDR1 SQVTM and CDR2 ANQGSEA. The DNA of the CDR3 is TGCAGCTCGACAGAGCTAGTGAACACTGAAGCTTTCTTT. Protein: CSSTELVNTEAFF.

In its sample, this clonotype was seen many times. The chain carries TRBV9 and TRBJ2-3; the D gene is possibly TRBD2 (5 bases). The V gene lost 4 bases and the J gene lost 2 bases, with 20 bases spanning the gap. This CDR3 has 17 residues. CDR1 SGDLS and CDR2 YYNGEE come from the germline V gene. The CDR3 nucleotides read TGTGCCAGCAGCCCAAAAATGGACTCGCCGAACACAGATACGCAGTATTTT. It is translated as CASSPKMDSPNTDTQYF.

This clonotype was observed many times. The CDR3 loop reads CASSPLGVEAFF. In nucleotides, the CDR3 is TGTGCCAGCAGCCCACTGGGGGTTGAAGCTTTCTTT. The J gene is TRBJ1-1, the V gene TRBV7-9, with D possibly TRBD1 on 5 matching bases. Trimming pared 5 bases from V and 7 bases from J, leaving 11 bases between. Germline loops: CDR1 SEHNR, CDR2 FQNEAQ (reference sequence). The CDR3 covers 12 residues. The variable domain in full, completed from reference TRBV7-9 and TRBJ1-1, reads DTGVSQNPRHKITKRGQNVTFRCDPISEHNRLYWYRQTLGQGPEFLTYFQNEAQLEKSRLLSDRFSAERPKGSFSTLEIQRTEQGDSAMYLCASSPLGVEAFFGQGTRLTVV.

This clonotype has ten or more counts. The chain is built from TRBV6-4 and TRBJ2-3, with TRBD2 as a possible D gene (7 bases). The V gene's germline CDR1 is MRHNA and CDR2 SNTAGT. V was cut by 3 bases and J by 4 bases, with 14 bases left in between. The CDR3 length is 15 residues. CDR3 protein: CASSDRGAVADTQYF. The CDR3 DNA follows: TGTGCCAGCAGTGATCGGGGGGCGGTTGCAGATACGCAGTATTTT.

Comment on this clonotype: A clone one base away is much larger, so this may be a read error. The genes are TRBV29-1 and TRBJ1-2; the D gene is possibly TRBD1 (5 bases). Germline V CDR1 and CDR2: SQVTM, ANQGSEA. The CDR3 spans 15 residues. The CDR3 DNA sequence: TGCAGCGCTGAAGCTCTTGACAGCCCGAACTATGGCTACACCTTC. This encodes CSAEALDSPNYGYTF.

This clonotype has a count of ten or more. The rearrangement links TRBV14 to TRBJ2-7; TRBD2 agrees at 7 bases. The germline V gene has CDR1 SGHDN and CDR2 FVKESK. The V gene end was trimmed by 1 base and the J gene end by 6 bases; junction bases not matched to a gene: 18. CDR3 size: 18 residues. This CDR3 reads CASSQGQVVTSLRSEQYF. In nucleotides, the CDR3 is TGTGCCAGCAGCCAAGGTCAGGTGGTGACTAGCCTGAGGAGCGAGCAGTACTTC.

This clonotype was counted at least ten times. The V and J genes are TRBV2 and TRBJ1-5, with 8 bases matching TRBD1. The CDR3 length is 14 residues. Unmatched junction bases numbered 9, after V lost 5 bases and J lost 9 bases. CDR1 is SNHLY and CDR2 is FYNNEI in the germline V gene. The DNA of the CDR3 is TGTGCCAGCAGTCCCGGACAGGGATCGCTGCCCCAGCATTTT. Translating it yields CASSPGQGSLPQHF.

This chain links TRBV6-5 with TRBJ2-3; 7 bases align to TRBD2. Trimming at V came to 6 bases and at J to 0 bases, leaving 9 bases not matched to a gene. Germline V gene sequence: CDR1 MNHEY, CDR2 SVGAGI. This CDR3 has 16 residues. The CDR3 loop is CASRTSRLTSTDTQYF. The CDR3, as DNA: TGTGCCAGCAGGACTAGCCGACTAACTAGCACAGATACGCAGTATTTT.

This clonotype was observed at least ten times. This chain links TRBV19 with TRBJ2-1; D perhaps matches TRBD2 (5 bases). This CDR3 contains 13 residues. Trimming shortened V by 5 bases and J by 7 bases, and 12 bases separated the two germline ends. CDR1 LNHDA and CDR2 SQIVND come from the germline V gene (reference sequence). The CDR3 here is CASSYPSPNEQFF. CDR3 coding DNA: TGTGCCAGTAGTTATCCTAGCCCGAATGAGCAGTTCTTC.

There are many counts of this clonotype. The chain employs TRBV27 and TRBJ2-3; D call uncertain. V dropped 3 bases and J dropped 3 bases, with 7 bases sitting between them. This CDR3 contains 13 residues. Per germline, CDR1 MNHEY and CDR2 SMNVEV (reference sequence). DNA for the CDR3: TGTGCCAGCAGTTTTTTGGGTACAGATACGCAGTATTTT. Translation gives CASSFLGTDTQYF.

The sample holds many counts of this clonotype. The rearrangement joins TRBV20-1 to TRBJ1-1; TRBD1 aligns across 8 bases. Germline values: CDR1 DFQATT, CDR2 SNEGSKA (reference sequence). The CDR3 runs 14 residues. With V trimmed by 0 bases and J by 7 bases, 7 bases remained unmatched. CDR3 loop: CSARDWDRPDEAFF. In nucleotides, the CDR3 is TGCAGTGCTAGAGATTGGGACAGGCCCGATGAAGCTTTCTTT.

In its sample, this clonotype was seen many times. This chain connects TRBV5-6 to TRBJ2-7; 7 positions match TRBD1. The germline V gene has CDR1 SGHDT and CDR2 YYEEEE. Losses at the gene ends were 4 bases for V and 1 base for J; bases not matched to a gene: 11. CDR3 size: 16 residues. The CDR3 is CASSPAQQGKSYEQYF. For the CDR3, the DNA is TGTGCCAGCAGCCCGGCCCAACAGGGGAAGTCCTACGAGCAGTACTTC.

As for this clonotype: Just one base apart from a much larger clone, this may be a read error. The chain couples TRBV29-1 to TRBJ2-1; 9 bases align to TRBD2. The germline CDR1 and CDR2 sequences are SQVTM and ANQGSEA. The CDR3 is 16 amino acids. CDR3 loop: CSVDQSGTSSYNKQFF. In nucleotides, the CDR3 is TGCAGCGTTGACCAATCCGGGACTAGCTCTTACAATAAGCAGTTCTTC.

This clonotype was found many times. V is TRBV30 and J is TRBJ1-2; 7 positions agree with TRBD1. CDR1 is GTSNPN, CDR2 SVGIG, per germline (reference sequence). V shed 1 base and J 13 bases; nucleotides not matched to a gene: 9. CDR3 size: 12 residues. As DNA, the CDR3 is TGTGCCTGGAGTGAAACAGGGGAACGGGGCACCTTC. Amino acids: CAWSETGERGTF.